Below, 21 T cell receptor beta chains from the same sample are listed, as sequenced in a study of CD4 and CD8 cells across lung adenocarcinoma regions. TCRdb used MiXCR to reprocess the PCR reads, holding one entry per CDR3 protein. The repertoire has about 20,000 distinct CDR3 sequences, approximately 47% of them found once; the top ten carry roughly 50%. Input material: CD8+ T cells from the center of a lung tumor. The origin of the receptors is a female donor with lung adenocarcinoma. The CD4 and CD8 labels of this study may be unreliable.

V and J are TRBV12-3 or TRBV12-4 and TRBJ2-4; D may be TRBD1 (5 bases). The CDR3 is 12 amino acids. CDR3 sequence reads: CAGLCAKNTQYF. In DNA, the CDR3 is TGTGCGGGGCTGTGTGCCAAAAATACGCAGTACTTC.

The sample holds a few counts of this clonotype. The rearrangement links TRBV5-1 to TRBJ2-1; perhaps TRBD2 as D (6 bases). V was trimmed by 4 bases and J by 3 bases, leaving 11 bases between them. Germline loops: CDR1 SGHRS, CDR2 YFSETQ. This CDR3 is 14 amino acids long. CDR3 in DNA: TGCGCCAGCAGCGAGGGCGGGGTCTACAATGAGCAGTTCTTC. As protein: CASSEGGVYNEQFF.

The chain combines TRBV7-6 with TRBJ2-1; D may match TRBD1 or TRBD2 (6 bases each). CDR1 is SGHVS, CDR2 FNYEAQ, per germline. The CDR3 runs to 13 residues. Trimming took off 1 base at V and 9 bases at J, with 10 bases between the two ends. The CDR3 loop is CASSLGGAGEQFF. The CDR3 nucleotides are TGTGCCAGCAGCTTAGGGGGGGCGGGTGAGCAGTTCTTC.

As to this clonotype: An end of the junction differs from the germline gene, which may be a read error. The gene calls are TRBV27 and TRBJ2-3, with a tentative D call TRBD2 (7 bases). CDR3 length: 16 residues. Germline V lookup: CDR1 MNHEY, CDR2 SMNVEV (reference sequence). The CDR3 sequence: CSSAPTGGGDTDTQYF. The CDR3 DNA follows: TGTTCCAGCGCGCCCACGGGGGGCGGTGACACAGATACCCAGTATTTC.

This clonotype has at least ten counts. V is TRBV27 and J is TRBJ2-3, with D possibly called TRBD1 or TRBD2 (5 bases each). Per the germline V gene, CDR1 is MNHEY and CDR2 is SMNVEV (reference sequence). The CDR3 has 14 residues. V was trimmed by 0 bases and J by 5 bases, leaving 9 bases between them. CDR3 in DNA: TGTGCCAGCAGTTTATCCTTGGGGGTAGATACGCAGTATTTT. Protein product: CASSLSLGVDTQYF.

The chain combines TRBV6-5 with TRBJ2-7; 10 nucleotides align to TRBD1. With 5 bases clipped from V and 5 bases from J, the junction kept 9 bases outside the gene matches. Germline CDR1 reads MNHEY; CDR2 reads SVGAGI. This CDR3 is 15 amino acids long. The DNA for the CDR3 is TGTGCCAGCAGTCCTCGACAGGGGGCCCGCAACGAGCAGTACTTC. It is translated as CASSPRQGARNEQYF.

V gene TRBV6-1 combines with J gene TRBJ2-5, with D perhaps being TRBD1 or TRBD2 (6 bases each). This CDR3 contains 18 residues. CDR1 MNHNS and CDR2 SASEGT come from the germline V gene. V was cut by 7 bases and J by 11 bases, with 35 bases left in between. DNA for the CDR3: TGTGCCAGCACCCCCGAGGGGGGAGGAGGGGGAGGCCCAGATACGCAGTACTTC. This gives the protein CASTPEGGGGGGPDTQYF.

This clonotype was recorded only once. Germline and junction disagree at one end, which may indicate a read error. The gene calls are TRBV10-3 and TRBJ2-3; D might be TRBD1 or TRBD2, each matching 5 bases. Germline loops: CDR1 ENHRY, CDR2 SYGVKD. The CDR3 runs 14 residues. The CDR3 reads CAISGRSTKDIQYF. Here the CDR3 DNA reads TGTGCCATCTCGGGGCGGTCAACCAAAGACATTCAGTATTTC.

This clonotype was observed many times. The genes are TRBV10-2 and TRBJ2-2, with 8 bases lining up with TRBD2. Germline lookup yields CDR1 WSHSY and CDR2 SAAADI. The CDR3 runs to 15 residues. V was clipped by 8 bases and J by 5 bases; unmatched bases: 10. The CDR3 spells CASSPQVAGTGELFF. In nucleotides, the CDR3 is TGCGCCAGCTCCCCACAGGTAGCGGGGACCGGGGAGCTGTTTTTT.

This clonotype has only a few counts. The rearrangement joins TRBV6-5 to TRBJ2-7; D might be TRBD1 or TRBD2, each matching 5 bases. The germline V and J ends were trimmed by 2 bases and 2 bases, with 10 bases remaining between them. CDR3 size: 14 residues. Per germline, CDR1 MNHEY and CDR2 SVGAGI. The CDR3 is CASSYGGGTYEQYF. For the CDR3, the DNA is TGTGCCAGCAGTTACGGTGGGGGAACCTACGAGCAGTACTTC.

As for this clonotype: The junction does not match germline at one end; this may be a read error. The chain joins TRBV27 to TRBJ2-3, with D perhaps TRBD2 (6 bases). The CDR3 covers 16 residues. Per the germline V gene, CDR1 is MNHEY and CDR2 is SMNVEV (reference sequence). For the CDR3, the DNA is TGTGCCAGCACGGGTTGGGGGGAAAGTGACACAGATACCCAGTACTTT. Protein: CASTGWGESDTDTQYF.

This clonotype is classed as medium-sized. In nucleotides, the CDR3 is TGTGCCAGCAGAAAGGCTGGCGCAGATACGCAGTATTTT. Its protein is CASRKAGADTQYF. The chain combines TRBV6-1 with TRBJ2-3, with D unclear. This CDR3 region has 13 residues. V was shortened by 6 bases and J by 4 bases, with 11 bases between the two germline ends. Germline CDR1 MNHNS, CDR2 SASEGT.

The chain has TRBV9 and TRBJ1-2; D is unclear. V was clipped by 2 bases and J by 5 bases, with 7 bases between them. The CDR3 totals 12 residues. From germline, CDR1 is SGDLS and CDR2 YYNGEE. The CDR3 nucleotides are TGTGCCAGCAGCGTTCAGGAATATGGCTACACCTTC. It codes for CASSVQEYGYTF.

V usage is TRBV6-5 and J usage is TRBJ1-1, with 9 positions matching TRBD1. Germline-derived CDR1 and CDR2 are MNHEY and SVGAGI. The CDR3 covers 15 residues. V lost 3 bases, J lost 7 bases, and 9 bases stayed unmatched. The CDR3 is CASSYAGQGGLEAFF. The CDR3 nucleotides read TGTGCCAGCAGTTATGCGGGACAGGGAGGCCTTGAAGCTTTCTTT.

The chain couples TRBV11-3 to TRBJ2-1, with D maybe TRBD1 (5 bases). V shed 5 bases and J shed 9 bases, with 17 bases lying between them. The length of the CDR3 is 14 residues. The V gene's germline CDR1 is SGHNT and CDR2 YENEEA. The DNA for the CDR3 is TGTGCCAGCAGCCTGGCCCCAGGGAATGTTGAGCAGTTCTTC. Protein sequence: CASSLAPGNVEQFF.

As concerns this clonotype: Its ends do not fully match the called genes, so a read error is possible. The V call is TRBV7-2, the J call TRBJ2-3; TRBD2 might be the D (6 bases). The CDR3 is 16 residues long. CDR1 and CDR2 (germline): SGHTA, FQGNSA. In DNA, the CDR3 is TGTGCCAGCAGCGGCCCCGGGGGTGTGAGCACAGATACGCAGTTTTTT. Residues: CASSGPGGVSTDTQFF.

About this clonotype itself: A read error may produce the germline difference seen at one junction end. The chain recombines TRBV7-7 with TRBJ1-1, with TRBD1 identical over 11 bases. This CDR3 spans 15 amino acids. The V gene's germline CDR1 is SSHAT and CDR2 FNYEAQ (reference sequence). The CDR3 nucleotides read TGTGCTAGCAGCTGGGGGGACAGGGGGATCACTGAAGCTTTCTTT. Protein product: CASSWGDRGITEAFF.

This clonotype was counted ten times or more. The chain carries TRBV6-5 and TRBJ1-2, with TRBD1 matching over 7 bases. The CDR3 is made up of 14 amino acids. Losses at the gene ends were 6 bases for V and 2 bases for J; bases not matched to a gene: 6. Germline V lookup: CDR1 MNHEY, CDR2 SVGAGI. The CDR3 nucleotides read TGTGCCAGCAGCCTGACAGGGAGAAACTATGGCTACACCTTC. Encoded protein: CASSLTGRNYGYTF.

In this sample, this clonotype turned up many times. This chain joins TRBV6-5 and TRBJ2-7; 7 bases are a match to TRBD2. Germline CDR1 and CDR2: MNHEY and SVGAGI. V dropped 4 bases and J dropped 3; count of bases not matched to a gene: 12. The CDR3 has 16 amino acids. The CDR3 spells CASSSPFRGGGYEQYF. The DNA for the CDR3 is TGTGCCAGCAGTTCCCCTTTTCGCGGGGGAGGCTACGAGCAGTACTTC.

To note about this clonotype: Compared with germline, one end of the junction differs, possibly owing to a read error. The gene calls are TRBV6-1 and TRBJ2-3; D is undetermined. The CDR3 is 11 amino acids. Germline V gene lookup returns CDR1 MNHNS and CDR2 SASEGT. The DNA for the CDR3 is TGTGGCAGCAGAGACCGAGATACGCAGTATTTC. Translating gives CGSRDRDTQYF.

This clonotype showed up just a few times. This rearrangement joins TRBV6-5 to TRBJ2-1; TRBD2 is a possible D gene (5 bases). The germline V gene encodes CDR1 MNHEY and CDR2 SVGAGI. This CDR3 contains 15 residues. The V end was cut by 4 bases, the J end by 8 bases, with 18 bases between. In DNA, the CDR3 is TGTGCCAGCAGTTTCTTCGCGCGGGTCGGCGATGAGCAGTTCTTC. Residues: CASSFFARVGDEQFF.